The TCR beta chain described here comes from a study of cytomegalovirus exposure and HLA in healthy donors. Study-wide results and limits: Later analysis suggested most CMV-associated TCR beta chains were HLA-restricted. The sole available immune exposure information was CMV serostatus.

This clone was found once. Its antigen remains unidentified. PCR primers comprised 60 Vbeta and 13 Jbeta primers. TCRdb's copy holds only in-frame clones and misses some; the assay was immunoSEQ multiplex PCR. This sample has about 160,000 clones; roughly 80% occur once, and the top ten carry approximately 7%. CDR3 length equals 14 residues. Germline V lookup: CDR1 LNHDA, CDR2 SQIVND (reference sequence). V shed 9 bases and J shed 3 bases, with 17 bases lying between them. This TCR derives from a woman in her 30s in good health and CMV-seropositive. Specimen: PBMCs. This rearrangement joins TRBV19 to TRBJ1-1; tentatively, D is TRBD1 (5 bases). The CDR3 loop is CARSVGAGYTEAFF. For the CDR3, the DNA is TGTGCCAGAAGCGTCGGGGCGGGGTACACTGAAGCTTTCTTT. Supplemented by reference TRBV19 and TRBJ1-1, the full variable domain reads DGGITQSPKYLFRKEGQNVTLSCEQNLNHDAMYWYRQDPGQGLRLIYYSQIVNDFQKGDIAEGYSVSREKKESFPLTVTSAQKNPTAFYLCARSVGAGYTEAFFGQGTRLTVV.